This T cell receptor beta chain was sequenced during a study of T cell responses to AZD1222 COVID-19 vaccine. This clone was counted only a few times. Trimming pared 6 bases from V and 0 bases from J, leaving 11 bases between. There are 15 residues in the CDR3. Per the germline V gene, CDR1 is MNHEY and CDR2 is SVGAGI. Libraries were prepared by immunoSEQ multiplex PCR; TCRdb keeps only in-frame clonotypes and omits some of them. The table lists some 79,000 clones, around 80% of them singletons. V and J are TRBV6-5 and TRBJ1-4; D possibly corresponds to TRBD1 (6 bases). This TCR derives from an adult who received the AZD1222 COVID-19 vaccine. Sequences were derived from peripheral blood, sampled 28 days after the second AZD1222 dose. The CDR3 nucleotides read TGTGCCAGCAGCTCCGGGACAACAACTAATGAAAAACTGTTTTTT. It codes for CASSSGTTTNEKLFF.